These 27 T cell receptor beta chains were sequenced from one sample in a study of control samples from healthy donors and cancer patients (dated by TCRdb to 2018 to 2021). The library was built by means of the immunoSEQ multiplex PCR assay. Entries here come from immuneACCESS through TCRdb and include only in-frame sequences with V and J called. Some clones fail to appear in such tables; in the studies checked, an unresolved V gene covers under half of the shortfall, and the cause of the remainder is unknown. Within this sample are roughly 54,000 clones, with approximately 96% of them counted one time only. Around 2% of the sample comes from the top ten. The specimen was blood. The receptors here all came from a woman in her twenties or thirties in good health.

The rearrangement uses TRBV6-4 and TRBJ2-3; D remains unclear. The CDR3 runs 12 residues. Germline CDR1 is MRHNA and CDR2 is SNTAGT. Trimming left V 8 bases short and J 0 bases short, with 6 bases between. CDR3 amino acids: CASPASTDTQYF. The CDR3, as DNA: TGTGCCAGCCCGGCCAGCACAGATACGCAGTATTTT.

V usage is TRBV12-5 and J usage is TRBJ2-7, with TRBD2 as a possible D gene (5 bases). With 1 base removed from V and 7 bases from J, the gap between germline ends came to 8 bases. There are 12 residues in the CDR3. CDR1 and CDR2 from the germline V gene are LGHNT and FRNRAP. The chain's CDR3 is CASGLGTGEQYF. CDR3 sequence (DNA): TGTGCTAGTGGTTTGGGTACGGGGGAGCAGTACTTC.

The gene calls are TRBV18 and TRBJ1-1; no clear D. The CDR3 sequence is 16 residues long. V was clipped by 5 bases and J by 1 base, with 17 bases between them. Looked up from germline, CDR1 is KGHSH and CDR2 is LQKENI. The CDR3 sequence is CASSLGSDFGNTEAFF. The CDR3 region has the DNA TGTGCCAGCTCATTAGGATCGGATTTTGGGAACACTGAAGCTTTCTTT. The complete variable domain, with remaining parts taken from reference TRBV18 and TRBJ1-1, reads NAGVMQNPRHLVRRRGQEARLRCSPMKGHSHVYWYRQLPEEGLKFMVYLQKENIIDESGMPKERFSAEFPKEGPSILRIQQVVRGDSAAYFCASSLGSDFGNTEAFFGQGTRLTVV.

The chain combines TRBV4-1 with TRBJ2-2; D is ambiguous. This CDR3 spans 15 amino acids. The V gene lost 0 bases and the J gene lost 7 bases, with 12 bases spanning the gap. Germline V gene data show CDR1 as MGHRA and CDR2 as YSYEKL. The CDR3 bases are TGCGCCAGCAGCCAAGATCTCCCGGAAGGCGGGGAGCTGTTTTTT. It specifies CASSQDLPEGGELFF.

This rearrangement joins TRBV6-4 to TRBJ2-3; 7 positions agree with TRBD2. In germline, CDR1 is MRHNA, CDR2 SNTAGT. The CDR3 runs 15 residues. V was pared by 6 bases and J by 0 bases, with 6 bases of the junction left unmatched. CDR3 bases: TGTGCCAGCAGCCCTAGCGGTTCTAGCACAGATACGCAGTATTTT. Translation: CASSPSGSSTDTQYF.

The V gene is TRBV10-1, the J gene TRBJ2-1; 10 nucleotides align to TRBD2. Per the germline V gene, CDR1 is WNHNN and CDR2 is SYGVQD (reference sequence). This CDR3 is 14 amino acids long. V lost 2 bases and J lost 7; bases outside the gene matches: 2. The CDR3 nucleotides are TGCGCCAGCAGTGAGACTAGCGGGAAGAATGAGCAGTTCTTC. This sequence encodes CASSETSGKNEQFF.

The V gene is TRBV4-2, the J gene TRBJ2-1, with D possibly TRBD1 on 6 matching bases. CDR1 and CDR2 (germline): LGHNA, YNFKEQ. Trimming stripped 6 bases from V and 2 bases from J, with 20 bases between. This CDR3 contains 17 residues. CDR3 nucleotides: TGTGCCAGCAGTCCAGAAGGGGGAAACCGGCCCTACAATGAGCAGTTCTTC. Translation: CASSPEGGNRPYNEQFF.

The V gene is TRBV28, the J gene TRBJ2-3; TRBD2 agrees at 7 bases. The CDR3 spans 18 residues. Germline V gene data show CDR1 as MDHEN and CDR2 as SYDVKM. V was clipped by 2 bases and J by 3 bases; unmatched bases: 14. The CDR3 region has the DNA TGTGCCAGCAGTTTAAGGGCAATGCGGGAGTTCGGGACAGATACGCAGTATTTT. Protein sequence: CASSLRAMREFGTDTQYF.

The chain's CDR3 is CASSFRPEGEQYF. DNA of the CDR3: TGTGCCAGCAGTTTCAGGCCAGAAGGCGAGCAGTACTTC. The gene calls are TRBV12-3 or TRBV12-4 and TRBJ2-7; no clear D. V was trimmed by 3 bases and J by 6 bases, leaving 12 bases between them. The CDR3 covers 13 residues.

The chain carries TRBV7-3 and TRBJ2-5; TRBD2 matches at 8 bases. V dropped 5 bases and J dropped 3; count of bases not matched to a gene: 8. The CDR3 runs 15 residues. CDR1 and CDR2 (germline): SGHTA, FQGTGA. The CDR3 DNA sequence: TGTGCCAGCAGCCCGAACGGACTAGCCGAAGAGACCCAGTACTTC. It translates to CASSPNGLAEETQYF. The whole variable domain, filled in from reference TRBV7-3 and TRBJ2-5, reads GAGVSQTPSNKVTEKGKYVELRCDPISGHTALYWYRQSLGQGPEFLIYFQGTGAADDSGLPNDRFFAVRPEGSVSTLKIQRTERGDSAVYLCASSPNGLAEETQYFGPGTRLLVL.

The J gene is TRBJ2-7, the V gene TRBV28; the D gene is possibly TRBD1 (6 bases). This CDR3 has 15 amino acids. V lost 5 bases and J 1 base, leaving 15 bases between the germline ends. Germline V lookup: CDR1 MDHEN, CDR2 SYDVKM. The DNA of the CDR3 is TGTGCCAGCAGTCGGACACAGGGTACTTCCTACGAGCAGTACTTC. It codes for CASSRTQGTSYEQYF.

The chain employs TRBV15 and TRBJ2-1, with D possibly matching TRBD2 (5 bases). This CDR3 region has 15 residues. Germline V lookup: CDR1 LNHNV, CDR2 YYDKDF (reference sequence). The V end lost 5 bases, the J end lost 3 bases, and 14 bases lay between the germline ends. This CDR3 is CATSPGADLYNEQFF. CDR3 in DNA: TGTGCCACCAGCCCTGGAGCGGACCTCTACAATGAGCAGTTCTTC.

The chain is built from TRBV5-4 and TRBJ2-7, with D possibly called TRBD1 or TRBD2 (5 bases each). This CDR3 contains 14 residues. Germline V lookup: CDR1 SGHNT, CDR2 YYREEE (reference sequence). Trimming cost V 2 bases and J 2 bases, with 11 bases left between them. The CDR3 DNA is TGTGCCAGCAGCTTCGAGGGGTACCCCTACGAGCAGTACTTC. Protein product: CASSFEGYPYEQYF.

This chain connects TRBV11-2 to TRBJ2-3; D unresolved. The length of the CDR3 is 12 residues. The V end lost 3 bases, the J end lost 5 bases, and 6 bases lay between the germline ends. Germline V gene lookup returns CDR1 SGHAT and CDR2 FQNNGV. The CDR3 protein is CASSFLGDTQYF. The CDR3, as DNA: TGTGCCAGCAGCTTTCTCGGAGATACGCAGTATTTT.

This sequence joins TRBV6-5 and TRBJ2-3; D possibly corresponds to TRBD2 (5 bases). The CDR3 contains 15 residues. Trimming removed 5 bases at V and 6 bases at J, with 18 bases between. Germline V gene data show CDR1 as MNHEY and CDR2 as SVGAGI. DNA for the CDR3: TGTGCCAGCAGTCCCGGGGATGACCCTGCGGATACGCAGTATTTT. Its protein is CASSPGDDPADTQYF.

The genes are TRBV15 and TRBJ2-1; TRBD2 matches 10 bases. Germline V gives CDR1 LNHNV, CDR2 YYDKDF (reference sequence). V gave up 2 bases and J gave up 4 bases; unmatched junction bases: 2. The CDR3 covers 15 residues. DNA of the CDR3: TGTGCCACCAGCAGACGGACTAGCGGTTACAATGAGCAGTTCTTC. Its protein product is CATSRRTSGYNEQFF.

The chain uses TRBV7-2 and TRBJ1-1; TRBD1 might be the D (5 bases). The V end was cut by 5 bases, the J end by 1 base, with 11 bases between. The CDR3 totals 14 residues. CDR1 and CDR2 (germline): SGHTA, FQGNSA. This CDR3 is CASSPGTANTEAFF. CDR3 in DNA: TGTGCCAGCAGCCCCGGGACCGCGAACACTGAAGCTTTCTTT.

This clone appeared once. This chain uses TRBV4-1 with TRBJ1-6, with D tentatively TRBD1 (6 bases). CDR3 size: 17 residues. V was pared by 4 bases and J by 0 bases, with 13 bases between. CDR1 is MGHRA, CDR2 YSYEKL, per germline. DNA for the CDR3: TGCGCCAGCAGCCCGCGGGACACGAGCTCCTATAATTCACCCCTCCACTTT. As protein: CASSPRDTSSYNSPLHF.

The chain is built from TRBV27 and TRBJ2-1, with 7 bases that match TRBD2. From germline, CDR1 is MNHEY and CDR2 SMNVEV (reference sequence). This CDR3 contains 16 residues. V lost 7 bases and J lost 4; bases outside the gene matches: 13. The CDR3 nucleotides are TGTGCCAGCACCCGCGAGGCGGGACTACTTTACAATGAGCAGTTCTTC. Its protein product is CASTREAGLLYNEQFF.

This sequence joins TRBV3-1 (or the pseudogene TRBV3-2) and TRBJ1-3; 9 bases map to TRBD1. The CDR3 spans 12 residues. V trimming: 3 bases; J trimming: 13 bases; junction bases outside the gene matches: 4. Germline V gene sequence: CDR1 LGHDT, CDR2 YNNKEL (reference sequence). The CDR3 spells CASSQRDRAIYF. CDR3 nucleotide sequence: TGTGCCAGCAGCCAGAGGGACAGGGCTATATATTTT.

The gene calls are TRBV28 and TRBJ2-3, with 9 bases matching TRBD1. J was trimmed by 7 bases and V by 8 bases; bases with no gene match: 10. This CDR3 spans 14 amino acids. Germline V lookup: CDR1 MDHEN, CDR2 SYDVKM. The CDR3 here is CASRTGAHPNTQYF. CDR3 nucleotide sequence: TGTGCCAGCCGGACAGGGGCCCACCCAAATACGCAGTATTTT. Together with reference TRBV28 and TRBJ2-3, the CDR3 gives the full variable domain: DVKVTQSSRYLVKRTGEKVFLECVQDMDHENMFWYRQDPGLGLRLIYFSYDVKMKEKGDIPEGYSVSREKKERFSLILESASTNQTSMYLCASRTGAHPNTQYFGPGTRLTVL.

The genes are TRBV19 and TRBJ1-5; D is ambiguous. Germline lookup yields CDR1 LNHDA and CDR2 SQIVND (reference sequence). Trimming took off 2 bases at V and 3 bases at J, with 2 bases between the two ends. The CDR3 has 12 residues. The CDR3 region has the DNA TGTGCCAGTAGTATACTCAATCAGCCCCAGCATTTT. Translation: CASSILNQPQHF. Variable domain in full (rest from reference TRBV19 and TRBJ1-5): DGGITQSPKYLFRKEGQNVTLSCEQNLNHDAMYWYRQDPGQGLRLIYYSQIVNDFQKGDIAEGYSVSREKKESFPLTVTSAQKNPTAFYLCASSILNQPQHFGDGTRLSIL.

The J gene is TRBJ2-5, the V gene TRBV5-4; tentatively, D is TRBD1 or TRBD2 (5 bases each). V was pared by 0 bases and J by 4 bases, with 7 bases between. CDR3 size: 13 residues. Germline-derived CDR1 and CDR2 are SGHNT and YYREEE (reference sequence). The DNA for the CDR3 is TGTGCCAGCAGCTTGGTTGGGGGAGAGACCCAGTACTTC. Translation: CASSLVGGETQYF.

CDR3: CASSLGLTNEQFF. The CDR3 nucleotides are TGTGCCAGCAGCTTGGGACTTACCAATGAGCAGTTCTTC. The gene calls are TRBV7-3 and TRBJ2-1; possible D gene TRBD2, 6 bases. V was pared by 3 bases and J by 6 bases, with 9 bases between. This CDR3 is built from 13 residues. Looked up from germline, CDR1 is SGHTA and CDR2 is FQGTGA.

The chain joins TRBV19 to TRBJ2-7, with TRBD2 as a possible D gene (5 bases). Germline CDR1 and CDR2: LNHDA and SQIVND (reference sequence). This CDR3 has 13 residues. Between the trimmed V and J ends, which lost 3 bases and 0 bases, there was a span of 6 bases. The CDR3 region has the DNA TGTGCCAGTAGTATCCGGGACTCCTACGAGCAGTACTTC. It is translated as CASSIRDSYEQYF.

The gene calls are TRBV15 and TRBJ2-3; D may correspond to TRBD1 or TRBD2 (5 bases each). The CDR3 consists of 16 residues. V lost 1 base to trimming and J lost 1 base, with 12 bases between them. Germline values: CDR1 LNHNV, CDR2 YYDKDF (reference sequence). In DNA form, the CDR3 reads TGTGCCACCAGCAGAGTTGAGGGGTTGGGCACAGATACGCAGTATTTT. The encoded protein is CATSRVEGLGTDTQYF.

The gene calls are TRBV7-6 and TRBJ2-1; 7 bases align to TRBD1. Germline V gene sequence: CDR1 SGHVS, CDR2 FNYEAQ. The CDR3 has 16 amino acids. With V trimmed by 3 bases and J by 0 bases, 5 bases remained unmatched. CDR3 nucleotides: TGTGCCAGCAGCTTCGGACAGGAGAACTCCTACAATGAGCAGTTCTTC. Translated: CASSFGQENSYNEQFF.